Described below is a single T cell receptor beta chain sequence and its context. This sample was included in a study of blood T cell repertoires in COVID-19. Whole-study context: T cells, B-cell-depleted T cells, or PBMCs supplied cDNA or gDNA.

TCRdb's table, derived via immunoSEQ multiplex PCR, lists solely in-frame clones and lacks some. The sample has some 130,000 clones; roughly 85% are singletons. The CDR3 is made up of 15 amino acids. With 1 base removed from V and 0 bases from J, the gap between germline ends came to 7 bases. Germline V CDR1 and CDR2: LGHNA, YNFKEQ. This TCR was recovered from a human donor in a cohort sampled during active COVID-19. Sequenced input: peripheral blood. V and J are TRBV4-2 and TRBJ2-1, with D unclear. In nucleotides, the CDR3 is TGTGCCAGCAGCCAAGGAGTAAGCTCCTACAATGAGCAGTTCTTC. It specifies CASSQGVSSYNEQFF.